A single sample gave rise to the 14 T cell receptor beta chains below, sequenced in a study of blood T cells in healthy people across ages (dated by TCRdb to 2014 to 2015). The library was made by 5' RACE. Sequenced using an Illumina HiSeq 2500. A second PCR of about 6 to 11 cycles was performed with a sample-barcoded 5' primer and a J-beta primer mix. TCRdb itself trimmed the public reads at Q25 with fastp, ran MiXCR and retained productive beta chains. Rows with a matching CDR3 protein are joined into one entry that keeps the most common DNA and genes. For this sample the table gives about 840,000 distinct CDR3 sequences, of which roughly 29% were detected only once. More than 8.5% of the sample is in the top ten clones. These data were also reused for a study on T cells of mothers and their children.

Sample: blood. The receptor source for this set is a woman aged 40 to 50 in good health.

Worth noting for this clonotype: This clone may be a read error of a much larger clone one base away. The V call is TRBV6-5, the J call TRBJ2-7, with a possible D match to TRBD1 (6 bases). Per the germline V gene, CDR1 is MNHEY and CDR2 is SVGAGI. Trimming shortened V by 2 bases and J by 7 bases, and 18 bases separated the two germline ends. The CDR3 totals 15 residues. The CDR3 loop reads CASSYRDISYNEQYF. CDR3 nucleotide sequence: TGTGCCAGCAGTTACAGGGACATATCCTACAATGAGCAGTACTTC.

This clonotype has a handful of counts. The chain recombines TRBV28 with TRBJ2-7; 8 nucleotides agree with TRBD1. V lost 1 base and J lost 0; bases outside the gene matches: 17. The germline CDR1 and CDR2 sequences are MDHEN and SYDVKM. The length of the CDR3 is 20 residues. The CDR3 DNA follows: TGTGCCAGCAGTTTATCATCCCCCCGTGCCCCGGGACAGGTCTCCTACGAGCAGTACTTC. This encodes CASSLSSPRAPGQVSYEQYF.

The genes are TRBV6-6 and TRBJ1-2, with 7 bases fitting TRBD1. The CDR3 loop spans 14 amino acids. The J segment lost 7 bases and the V segment lost 9 bases, leaving 14 bases of the junction unmatched. Germline loops: CDR1 MNHNY, CDR2 SVGAGI (reference sequence). For the CDR3, the DNA is TGTGCCAGTAGACAGGGACAGAGGAGGGGTGGCTACACCTTC. This translates into CASRQGQRRGGYTF.

Points on this clonotype: Just one base apart from a much larger clone, this may be a read error. The rearrangement joins TRBV7-2 to TRBJ2-1; possible D gene TRBD2, 6 bases. Trimming left V 6 bases short and J 13 bases short, with 19 bases between. CDR1 is SGHTA and CDR2 is FQGNSA in the germline V gene. The CDR3 length is 13 residues. CDR3 DNA: TGTGCCAGCAGTCGGGACTTTGGGGAGACCCAGTTCTTC. It yields the protein CASSRDFGETQFF.

This clonotype was found a few times. The genes are TRBV6-5 and TRBJ2-1; possible D gene TRBD2, 5 bases. The germline V gene encodes CDR1 MNHEY and CDR2 SVGAGI. V was clipped by 8 bases and J by 4 bases, with 15 bases between them. The CDR3 has 14 residues. The CDR3 DNA reads as TGTGCCAGCGTGAGCCGGGATAAATACAATGAGCAGTTCTTC. Protein: CASVSRDKYNEQFF.

This clonotype occurred many times. The chain recombines TRBV18 with TRBJ2-5; either TRBD1 or TRBD2 may supply D (7 bases each). Germline V gives CDR1 KGHSH, CDR2 LQKENI. V was cut by 0 bases and J by 2 bases, with 10 bases left in between. This CDR3 is built from 15 residues. The CDR3 DNA follows: TGTGCCAGCTCACCACCTCAGGGGGGGCAAGAGACCCAGTACTTC. Translating gives CASSPPQGGQETQYF.

This clonotype was recorded many times. The rearrangement uses TRBV5-1 and TRBJ1-1, with D possibly being TRBD1 (5 bases). Trimming stripped 2 bases from V and 6 bases from J, with 11 bases between. The CDR3 is 13 residues long. The germline gives CDR1 SGHRS, CDR2 YFSETQ. CDR3 sequence: CASSLRGGAEAFF. CDR3 coding DNA: TGCGCCAGCAGCTTAAGGGGTGGCGCTGAAGCTTTCTTT.

The chain carries TRBV4-3 and TRBJ2-7, with 9 bases fitting TRBD1. Germline loops: CDR1 LGHNA, CDR2 YSLEER. V lost 0 bases, J lost 2 bases, and 5 bases stayed unmatched. The CDR3 totals 16 residues. The chain's CDR3 is CASSQDIGTGPYEQYF. For the CDR3, the DNA is TGCGCCAGCAGCCAAGATATCGGGACAGGGCCCTACGAGCAGTACTTC.

The chain is built from TRBV4-2 and TRBJ2-1; D is uncertain. The V gene lost 0 bases and the J gene lost 15 bases, with 15 bases spanning the gap. Germline V gene data show CDR1 as LGHNA and CDR2 as YNFKEQ. The CDR3 loop spans 13 amino acids. CDR3 coding DNA: TGTGCCAGCAGCCAAGATCCTGGAGTGGTAGCGTTCTTC. This translates into CASSQDPGVVAFF.

This clonotype was picked up many times. The chain joins TRBV9 to TRBJ2-5; D might be TRBD1 (6 bases). From germline, CDR1 is SGDLS and CDR2 YYNGEE. This CDR3 comprises 19 residues. Trimming left V 3 bases short and J 0 bases short, with 24 bases between. CDR3 sequence (DNA): TGTGCCAGCAGCGCGTGGAGAGGATCGGGTAGGACAGACCAAGAGACCCAGTACTTC. Its translation: CASSAWRGSGRTDQETQYF.

CDR3: CASRGTGVNQPQHF. DNA of the CDR3: TGCGCCAGCAGGGGGACAGGGGTTAATCAGCCCCAGCATTTT. This chain joins TRBV4-1 and TRBJ1-5; TRBD1 matches 10 bases. Germline lookup yields CDR1 MGHRA and CDR2 YSYEKL. The V segment lost 6 bases and the J segment 4 bases; nucleotides outside the gene matches: 3. The CDR3 runs 14 residues.

The chain carries TRBV20-1 and TRBJ1-1; no firm D call. This CDR3 spans 11 amino acids. Per the germline V gene, CDR1 is DFQATT and CDR2 is SNEGSKA (reference sequence). CDR3 loop: CTSGGFTEAFF. In nucleotides, the CDR3 is TGCACTTCGGGCGGGTTCACTGAAGCTTTCTTT.

This clonotype came up a few times. V is TRBV12-3 or TRBV12-4 and J is TRBJ1-6; TRBD1 is a possible D gene (5 bases). V shed 6 bases and J shed 0 bases, with 12 bases lying between them. The CDR3 sequence is 16 residues long. In DNA, the CDR3 is TGTGCCAGCAGACTAGGGACCAGCTCCTATAATTCACCCCTCCACTTT. Translating it yields CASRLGTSSYNSPLHF.

The chain uses TRBV10-3 and TRBJ2-5, with a weak D call TRBD1 (8 bases). The CDR3 loop spans 15 amino acids. Trimming removed 3 bases from V and 5 bases from J, with 16 bases in between. Germline values: CDR1 ENHRY, CDR2 SYGVKD. The chain's CDR3 is CAISDSNRGGETQYF. The CDR3 DNA follows: TGTGCCATCAGTGACTCAAACAGGGGGGGGGAGACCCAGTACTTC.